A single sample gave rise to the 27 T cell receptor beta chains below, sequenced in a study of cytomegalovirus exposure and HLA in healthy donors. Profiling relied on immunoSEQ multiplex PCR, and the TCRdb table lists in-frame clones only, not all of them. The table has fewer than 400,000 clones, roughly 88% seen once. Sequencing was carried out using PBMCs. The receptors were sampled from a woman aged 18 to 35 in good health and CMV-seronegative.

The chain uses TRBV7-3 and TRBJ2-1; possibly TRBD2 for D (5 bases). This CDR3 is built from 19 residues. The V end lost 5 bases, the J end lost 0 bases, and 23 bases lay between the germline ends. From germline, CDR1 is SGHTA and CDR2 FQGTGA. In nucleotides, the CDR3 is TGTGCCAGCAGCCCCATATACGTAGGCGGGTTCAGCTCCTACAATGAGCAGTTCTTC. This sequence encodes CASSPIYVGGFSSYNEQFF.

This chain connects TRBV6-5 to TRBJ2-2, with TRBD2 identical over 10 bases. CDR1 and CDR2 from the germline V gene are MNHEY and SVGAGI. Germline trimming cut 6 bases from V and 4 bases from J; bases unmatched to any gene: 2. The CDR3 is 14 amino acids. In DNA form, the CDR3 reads TGTGCCAGCAGCAGACTAGCGGGCACCGGGGAGCTGTTTTTT. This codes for CASSRLAGTGELFF.

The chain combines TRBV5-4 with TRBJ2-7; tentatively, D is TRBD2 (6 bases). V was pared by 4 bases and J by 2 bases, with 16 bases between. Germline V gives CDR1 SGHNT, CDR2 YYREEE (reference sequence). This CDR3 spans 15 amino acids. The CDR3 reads CASSEPSGRTYEQYF. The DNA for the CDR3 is TGTGCCAGCAGCGAGCCCAGCGGGCGCACCTACGAGCAGTACTTC.

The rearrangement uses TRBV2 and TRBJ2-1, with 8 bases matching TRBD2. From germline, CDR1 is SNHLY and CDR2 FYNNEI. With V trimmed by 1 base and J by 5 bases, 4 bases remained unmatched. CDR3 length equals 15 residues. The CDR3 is CASSEEAGANNEQFF. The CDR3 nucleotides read TGTGCCAGCAGTGAAGAAGCGGGAGCGAACAATGAGCAGTTCTTC.

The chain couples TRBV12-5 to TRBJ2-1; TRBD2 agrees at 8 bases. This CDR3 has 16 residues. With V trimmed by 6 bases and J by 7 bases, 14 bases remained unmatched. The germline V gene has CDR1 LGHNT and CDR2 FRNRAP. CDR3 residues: CASGPLTSGGVNEQFF. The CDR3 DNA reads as TGTGCTAGTGGCCCCTTAACTAGCGGAGGGGTGAATGAGCAGTTCTTC.

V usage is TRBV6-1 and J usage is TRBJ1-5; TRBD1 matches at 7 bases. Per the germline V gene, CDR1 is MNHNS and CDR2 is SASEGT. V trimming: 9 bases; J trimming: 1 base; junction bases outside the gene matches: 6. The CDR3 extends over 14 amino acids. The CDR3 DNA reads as TGTGCCAGTACAGGGGCGTCGAGCAATCAGCCCCAGCATTTT. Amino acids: CASTGASSNQPQHF.

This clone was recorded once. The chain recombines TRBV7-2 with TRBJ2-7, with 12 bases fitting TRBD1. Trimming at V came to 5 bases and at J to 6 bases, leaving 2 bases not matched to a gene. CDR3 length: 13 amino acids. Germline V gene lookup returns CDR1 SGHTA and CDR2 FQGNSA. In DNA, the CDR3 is TGTGCCAGCAGCCGGGACAGGGGGCGCGAGCAGTACTTC. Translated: CASSRDRGREQYF.

The CDR3 loop is CASSLVGSRDTGELFF. CDR3 DNA: TGTGCCAGCAGTTTAGTGGGCTCCAGGGACACCGGGGAGCTGTTTTTT. V and J are TRBV27 and TRBJ2-2; possible D gene TRBD1, 5 bases. Trimming pared 2 bases from V and 3 bases from J, leaving 13 bases between. Germline-derived CDR1 and CDR2 are MNHEY and SMNVEV (reference sequence). The CDR3 runs 16 residues.

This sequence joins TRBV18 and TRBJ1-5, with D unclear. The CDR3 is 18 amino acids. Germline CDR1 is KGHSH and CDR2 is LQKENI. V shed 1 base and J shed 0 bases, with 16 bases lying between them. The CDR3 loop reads CASSPLSLVRDSNQPQHF. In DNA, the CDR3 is TGTGCCAGCTCACCACTCTCCCTTGTCCGGGATAGCAATCAGCCCCAGCATTTT.

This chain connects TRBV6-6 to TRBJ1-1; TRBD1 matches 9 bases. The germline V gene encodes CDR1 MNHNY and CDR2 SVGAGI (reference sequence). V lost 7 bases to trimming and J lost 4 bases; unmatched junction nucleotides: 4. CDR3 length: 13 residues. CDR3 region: CASIKQGATEAFF. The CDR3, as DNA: TGTGCCAGCATCAAACAGGGGGCCACTGAAGCTTTCTTT.

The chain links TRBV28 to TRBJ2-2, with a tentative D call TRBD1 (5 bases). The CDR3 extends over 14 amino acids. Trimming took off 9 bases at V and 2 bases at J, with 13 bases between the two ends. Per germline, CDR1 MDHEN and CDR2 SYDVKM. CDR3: CASTQGFNTGELFF. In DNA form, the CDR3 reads TGTGCCAGTACGCAGGGTTTTAACACCGGGGAGCTGTTTTTT.

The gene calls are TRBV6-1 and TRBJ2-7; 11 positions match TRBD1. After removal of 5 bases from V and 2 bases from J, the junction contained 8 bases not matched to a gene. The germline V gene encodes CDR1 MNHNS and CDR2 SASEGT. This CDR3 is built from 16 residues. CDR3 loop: CASSKEPGQGAYEQYF. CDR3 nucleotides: TGTGCCAGCAGTAAAGAACCGGGACAGGGGGCCTACGAGCAGTACTTC.

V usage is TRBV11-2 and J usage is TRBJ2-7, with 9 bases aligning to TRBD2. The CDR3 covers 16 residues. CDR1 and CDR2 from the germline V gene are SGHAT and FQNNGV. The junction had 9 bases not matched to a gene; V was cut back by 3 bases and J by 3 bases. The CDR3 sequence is CASSFAASGIDYEQYF. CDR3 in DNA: TGTGCCAGCAGCTTCGCGGCTAGCGGGATTGACTACGAGCAGTACTTC.

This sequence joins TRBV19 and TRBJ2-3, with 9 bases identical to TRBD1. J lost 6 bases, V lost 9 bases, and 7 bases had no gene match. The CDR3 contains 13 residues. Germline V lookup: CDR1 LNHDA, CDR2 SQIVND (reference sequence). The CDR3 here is CASGTGTWDTQYF. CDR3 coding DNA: TGTGCCAGCGGGACAGGGACCTGGGATACGCAGTATTTT. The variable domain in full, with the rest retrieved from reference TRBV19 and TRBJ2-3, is DGGITQSPKYLFRKEGQNVTLSCEQNLNHDAMYWYRQDPGQGLRLIYYSQIVNDFQKGDIAEGYSVSREKKESFPLTVTSAQKNPTAFYLCASGTGTWDTQYFGPGTRLTVL.

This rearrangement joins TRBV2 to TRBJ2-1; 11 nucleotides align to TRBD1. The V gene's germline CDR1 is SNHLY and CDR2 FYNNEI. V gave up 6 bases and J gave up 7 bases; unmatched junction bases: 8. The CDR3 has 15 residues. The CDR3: CASRLGTGGQNEQFF. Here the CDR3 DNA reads TGTGCCAGCAGGTTGGGGACAGGGGGTCAAAATGAGCAGTTCTTC.

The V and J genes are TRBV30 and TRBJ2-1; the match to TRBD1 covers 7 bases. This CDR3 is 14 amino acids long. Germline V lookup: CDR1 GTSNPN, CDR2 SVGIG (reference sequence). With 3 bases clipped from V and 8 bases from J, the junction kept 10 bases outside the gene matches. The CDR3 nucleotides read TGTGCCTGGAGCCTAGGAAGGGGGCCCCATGAGCAGTTCTTC. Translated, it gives CAWSLGRGPHEQFF.

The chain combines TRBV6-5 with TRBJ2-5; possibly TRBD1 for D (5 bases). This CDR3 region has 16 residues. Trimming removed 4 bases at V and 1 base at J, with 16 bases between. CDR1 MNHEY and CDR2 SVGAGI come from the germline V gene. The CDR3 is CASSFHPLQGQETQYF. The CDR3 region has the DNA TGTGCCAGCAGTTTCCACCCTCTTCAGGGCCAAGAGACCCAGTACTTC.

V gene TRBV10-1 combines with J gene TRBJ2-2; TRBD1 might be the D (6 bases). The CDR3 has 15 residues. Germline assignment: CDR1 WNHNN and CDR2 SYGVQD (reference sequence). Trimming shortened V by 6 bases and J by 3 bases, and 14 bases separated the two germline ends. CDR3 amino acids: CASRRRDKYTGELFF. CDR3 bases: TGCGCCAGCAGGAGACGGGACAAATACACCGGGGAGCTGTTTTTT.

Written as DNA, the CDR3 is TGTGCCAGCAGCCGGAGGAGGGGCAATGAGCAGTTCTTC. Its protein is CASSRRRGNEQFF. The chain links TRBV28 to TRBJ2-1; a weak D match, TRBD2 (6 bases). The germline V gene has CDR1 MDHEN and CDR2 SYDVKM. V was pared by 6 bases and J by 6 bases, with 12 bases between. The CDR3 totals 13 residues.

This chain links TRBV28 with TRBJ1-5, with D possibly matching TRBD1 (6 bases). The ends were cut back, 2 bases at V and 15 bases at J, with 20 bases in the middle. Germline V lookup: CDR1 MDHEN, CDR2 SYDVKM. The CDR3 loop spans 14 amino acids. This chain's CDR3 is CASSLSRGKVFRHF. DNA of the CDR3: TGTGCCAGCAGTTTAAGCAGGGGCAAGGTGTTTCGGCATTTT.

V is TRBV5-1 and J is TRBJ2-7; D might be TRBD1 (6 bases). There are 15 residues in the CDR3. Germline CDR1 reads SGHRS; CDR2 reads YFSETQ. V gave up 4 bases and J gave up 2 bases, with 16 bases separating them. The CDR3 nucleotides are TGCGCCAGCAGCACGATACAGGGTGCAGCCTACGAGCAGTACTTC. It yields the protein CASSTIQGAAYEQYF.

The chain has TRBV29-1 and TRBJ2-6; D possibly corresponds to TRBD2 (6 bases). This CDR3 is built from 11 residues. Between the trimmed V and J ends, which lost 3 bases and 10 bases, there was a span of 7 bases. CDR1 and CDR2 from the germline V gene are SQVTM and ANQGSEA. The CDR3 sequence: CSVEGGNVLTF. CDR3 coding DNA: TGCAGCGTTGAGGGGGGTAACGTCCTGACTTTC. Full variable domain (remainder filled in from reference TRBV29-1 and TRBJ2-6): SAVISQKPSRDICQRGTSLTIQCQVDSQVTMMFWYRQQPGQSLTLIATANQGSEATYESGFVIDKFPISRPNLTFSTLTVSNMSPEDSSIYLCSVEGGNVLTFGAGSRLTVL.

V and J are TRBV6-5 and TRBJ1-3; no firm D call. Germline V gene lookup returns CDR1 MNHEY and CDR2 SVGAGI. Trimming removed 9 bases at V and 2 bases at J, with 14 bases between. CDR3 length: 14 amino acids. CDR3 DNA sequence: TGTGCCAGTTCCCGACGGGGAGCTGGAAACACCATATATTTT. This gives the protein CASSRRGAGNTIYF.

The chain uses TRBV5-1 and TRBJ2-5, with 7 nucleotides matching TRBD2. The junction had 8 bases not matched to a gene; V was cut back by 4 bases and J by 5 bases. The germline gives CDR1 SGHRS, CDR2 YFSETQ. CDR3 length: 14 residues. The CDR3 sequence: CASSAGVSRETQYF. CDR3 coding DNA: TGCGCCAGCAGCGCGGGAGTATCTCGGGAGACCCAGTACTTC.

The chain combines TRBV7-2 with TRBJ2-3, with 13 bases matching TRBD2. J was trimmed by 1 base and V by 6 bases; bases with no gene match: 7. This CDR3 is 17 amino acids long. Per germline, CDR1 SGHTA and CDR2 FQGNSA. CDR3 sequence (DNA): TGTGCCAGCAGTCCGAGACTAGCGGGAGGCGGCACAGATACGCAGTATTTT. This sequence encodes CASSPRLAGGGTDTQYF.

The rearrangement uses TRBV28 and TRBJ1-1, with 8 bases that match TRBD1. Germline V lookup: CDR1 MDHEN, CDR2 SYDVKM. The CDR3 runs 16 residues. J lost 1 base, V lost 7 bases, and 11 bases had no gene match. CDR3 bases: TGTGCCAGCACCCCCAACGACAGGGGACCGAACACTGAAGCTTTCTTT. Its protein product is CASTPNDRGPNTEAFF.

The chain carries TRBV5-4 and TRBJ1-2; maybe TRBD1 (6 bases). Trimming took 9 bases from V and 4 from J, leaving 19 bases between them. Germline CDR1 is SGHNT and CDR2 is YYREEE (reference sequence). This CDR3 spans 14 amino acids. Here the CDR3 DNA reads TGTGCCACCAAGTCGGGGGGCGCCACCTATGGCTACACCTTC. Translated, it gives CATKSGGATYGYTF.